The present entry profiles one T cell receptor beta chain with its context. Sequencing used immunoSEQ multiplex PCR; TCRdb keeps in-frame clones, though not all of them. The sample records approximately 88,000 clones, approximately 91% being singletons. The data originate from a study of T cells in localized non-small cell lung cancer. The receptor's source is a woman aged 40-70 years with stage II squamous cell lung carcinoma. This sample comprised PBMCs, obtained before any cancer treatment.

Here the CDR3 DNA reads TGTGCCAGCAGTCGTTCCAGCGGGCGCACAGATACGCAGTATTTT. Amino acids: CASSRSSGRTDTQYF. J is TRBJ2-3 and V is TRBV6-1; D is possibly TRBD2 (6 bases). Trimming left V 5 bases short and J 1 base short, with 13 bases between. Per germline, CDR1 MNHNS and CDR2 SASEGT. This CDR3 contains 15 residues.